The TCR beta chain described here comes from a study of blood T cell repertoires in COVID-19. Study-level information: Sources were T cells, B-cell-depleted T cells, or PBMCs; the material itself was cDNA or gDNA.

Sequencing used immunoSEQ multiplex PCR; TCRdb keeps in-frame clones, though not all of them. The table lists 250,000 to 300,000 clones, roughly nine tenths of them singletons. Trimming removed 2 bases from V and 7 bases from J, with 12 bases in between. The CDR3 extends over 15 amino acids. The germline CDR1 and CDR2 sequences are MNHEY and SMNVEV (reference sequence). The chain has TRBV27 and TRBJ1-6; weak D call: TRBD1 (6 bases). The specimen sequenced was PBMCs or T cells enriched from blood (not recorded which). The TCR comes from a human donor in a cohort exposed to, infected with or recovered from COVID-19 (not recorded which). The donor label of this sample is uncertain. The CDR3 reads CASSLERGTNSPLHF. CDR3 coding DNA: TGTGCCAGCAGTTTAGAAAGGGGGACGAATTCACCCCTCCACTTT.